Sequencing of this T cell receptor (beta chain) was carried out in a study of T-cell reconstitution after alpha-beta-depleted transplantation in children. The CDR3 loop spans 13 amino acids. The ends lost 4 bases at V and 3 bases at J; junction bases unmatched: 3. The library targeted TCRbeta and was prepared with unique molecular identifiers. TCRdb re-analysed the PCR reads in MiXCR, keeping a single row per CDR3 protein. The sample has 550,000 to 800,000 distinct CDR3 sequences, under 15% seen once; the top ten hold around 0.8%. There are many counts of this clonotype. This receptor was identified in a girl aged 2-10 years with congenital amegakaryocytic thrombocytopenia, due to receive a stem cell transplant. Here the sequenced sample was PBMCs, taken before TCRalphabeta/CD19-depleted stem cell transplant. The rearrangement links TRBV12-3 or TRBV12-4 to TRBJ2-7, with 7 bases matching TRBD1. CDR3 amino acids: CASSSWDSYEQYF. The CDR3, as DNA: TGTGCCAGCAGTTCATGGGACAGCTACGAGCAGTACTTC.